These 30 T cell receptor beta chains were all obtained from the same sample, sequenced in a study of T cells in Graves' hyperthyroidism and ophthalmopathy (dated by TCRdb to between 2017 and 2020). Library method: multiplex PCR. TCRdb shows the sequencer as Illumina HiSeq 2000. TCR beta CDR3 regions were amplified from RNA transcripts. The first round of RT-PCR for the TCR CDR3 was performed with the HTBI primer set and the Qiagen OneStep RT-PCR kit. The raw public data were reprocessed by TCRdb itself: fastp quality trimming at Q25, MiXCR clonotype calling, in-frame beta chains only. CDR3 protein sequences are deduplicated, and each keeps its most common genes and DNA. This sample is represented by 750,000 to 900,000 distinct CDR3 sequences; about 38% of them were singletons. 8.9% of the sample is held by the ten biggest clonotypes. The material sequenced was blood. These receptors came from a man between 18 and 29 years old with Graves' hyperthyroidism.

This sequence joins TRBV9 and TRBJ1-1; maybe TRBD1 (5 bases). Germline V gene data show CDR1 as SGDLS and CDR2 as YYNGEE. The CDR3 is 15 residues long. V lost 0 bases and J lost 3, with 12 bases in between. CDR3: CASSVEPRGYTEAFF. In DNA form, the CDR3 reads TGTGCCAGCAGCGTAGAACCACGGGGGTACACTGAAGCTTTCTTT. The full variable domain, with the rest looked up from reference TRBV9 and TRBJ1-1, is DSGVTQTPKHLITATGQRVTLRCSPRSGDLSVYWYQQSLDQGLQFLIQYYNGEERAKGNILERFSAQQFPDLHSELNLSSLELGDSALYFCASSVEPRGYTEAFFGQGTRLTVV.

The chain combines TRBV5-6 with TRBJ1-1, with TRBD1 as a possible D gene (6 bases). V lost 7 bases and J lost 1, with 14 bases in between. Germline V gives CDR1 SGHDT, CDR2 YYEEEE. CDR3 size: 14 residues. In nucleotides, the CDR3 is TGTGCCAGCGTTCCCAGGGGATGGAACACTGAAGCTTTCTTT. This translates into CASVPRGWNTEAFF.

The sample holds a few counts of this clonotype. The chain employs TRBV9 and TRBJ1-1; D uncertain. The V gene's germline CDR1 is SGDLS and CDR2 YYNGEE. This CDR3 is 15 amino acids long. The ends were cut back, 0 bases at V and 8 bases at J, with 17 bases in the middle. The CDR3 nucleotides read TGTGCCAGCAGCGTAGCCGTCCGGGCAGGCGACGAAGCTTTCTTT. Encoded protein: CASSVAVRAGDEAFF. Variable domain in full (rest from reference TRBV9 and TRBJ1-1): DSGVTQTPKHLITATGQRVTLRCSPRSGDLSVYWYQQSLDQGLQFLIQYYNGEERAKGNILERFSAQQFPDLHSELNLSSLELGDSALYFCASSVAVRAGDEAFFGQGTRLTVV.

V is TRBV3-1 and J is TRBJ1-1; D perhaps matches TRBD1 (6 bases). V was shortened by 4 bases and J by 5 bases, with 11 bases between the two germline ends. CDR1 is LGHDT, CDR2 YNNKEL, per germline (reference sequence). The CDR3 extends over 13 amino acids. CDR3 nucleotides: TGTGCCAGCAGCCCAAACAGGGTAACTGAAGCTTTCTTT. This encodes CASSPNRVTEAFF.

There are a few counts of this clonotype. The V gene is TRBV5-1, the J gene TRBJ2-5; 9 positions match TRBD2. With 0 bases clipped from V and 4 bases from J, the junction kept 7 bases outside the gene matches. The CDR3 is made up of 16 amino acids. Germline values: CDR1 SGHRS, CDR2 YFSETQ. The CDR3 nucleotides are TGCGCCAGCAGCTTGGGAAGAACAGCGGGAGGAGAGACCCAGTACTTC. Its protein product is CASSLGRTAGGETQYF.

The V gene is TRBV20-1, the J gene TRBJ1-1; 11 nucleotides line up with TRBD1. CDR3 length: 14 residues. CDR1 is DFQATT and CDR2 is SNEGSKA in the germline V gene (reference sequence). V dropped 5 bases and J dropped 6; count of bases not matched to a gene: 8. In DNA form, the CDR3 reads TGCAGTGCTGGGGTACCGGGACAGGGGGCTGAAGCTTTCTTT. Translating gives CSAGVPGQGAEAFF.

This clonotype has at least ten counts. The chain is built from TRBV7-9 and TRBJ1-6; the D gene is possibly TRBD1 (5 bases). The CDR3 is made up of 14 amino acids. In germline, CDR1 is SEHNR, CDR2 FQNEAQ (reference sequence). V lost 5 bases and J lost 6, with 11 bases in between. CDR3 DNA: TGTGCCAGCAGCCGGGGACTAGGTAATTCACCCCTCCACTTT. Its translation: CASSRGLGNSPLHF.

This clonotype was seen repeatedly, ten times or more. The rearrangement uses TRBV11-2 and TRBJ1-1, with TRBD1 matching over 7 bases. The junction had 4 bases not matched to a gene; V was cut back by 5 bases and J by 4 bases. Per the germline V gene, CDR1 is SGHAT and CDR2 is FQNNGV. The CDR3 spans 13 residues. CDR3 protein: CASSQGTATEAFF. The DNA for the CDR3 is TGTGCCAGCAGCCAGGGGACAGCCACTGAAGCTTTCTTT.

This clonotype was seen only a few times. This chain joins TRBV7-2 and TRBJ1-1; unclear D gene. From germline, CDR1 is SGHTA and CDR2 FQGNSA. The length of the CDR3 is 14 residues. Between the trimmed V and J ends, which lost 5 bases and 4 bases, there was a span of 14 bases. The CDR3 sequence: CASSRPLKGTEAFF. Here the CDR3 DNA reads TGTGCCAGCAGCCGGCCCCTTAAGGGCACTGAAGCTTTCTTT.

V and J are TRBV7-9 and TRBJ2-5, with 11 positions matching TRBD2. This CDR3 has 15 amino acids. V was clipped by 5 bases and J by 4 bases; unmatched bases: 6. CDR1 and CDR2 from the germline V gene are SEHNR and FQNEAQ (reference sequence). The CDR3 protein is CASSVIGTSGETQYF. The CDR3 DNA reads as TGTGCCAGCAGCGTCATAGGGACTAGCGGAGAGACCCAGTACTTC.

This chain links TRBV7-8 with TRBJ1-5; D gene unclear. This CDR3 is built from 16 residues. V gave up 3 bases and J gave up 0 bases, with 12 bases separating them. Germline V gives CDR1 SGHVS, CDR2 FQNEAQ. CDR3 residues: CASSLEPGGSNQPQHF. The CDR3 DNA follows: TGTGCCAGCAGCTTGGAACCGGGAGGTAGCAATCAGCCCCAGCATTTT.

This clonotype was seen just once. The chain employs TRBV11-2 and TRBJ2-1, with D tentatively TRBD2 (6 bases). Trimming removed 0 bases from V and 7 bases from J, with 10 bases in between. Germline V gene data show CDR1 as SGHAT and CDR2 as FQNNGV. CDR3 length equals 14 residues. The CDR3 spells CASSLDLGRNEQFF. CDR3 in DNA: TGTGCCAGCAGCTTAGACCTAGGGAGGAATGAGCAGTTCTTC.

This clonotype was recorded once. The CDR3 is CASSRRTAKGDATNEKLFF. CDR3 coding DNA: TGCGCCAGCAGCCGCCGGACGGCGAAGGGGGACGCGACTAATGAAAAACTGTTTTTT. The V gene is TRBV5-1, the J gene TRBJ1-4, with D possibly being TRBD1 (6 bases). Germline lookup yields CDR1 SGHRS and CDR2 YFSETQ. This CDR3 spans 19 amino acids. The V end lost 4 bases, the J end lost 2 bases, and 24 bases lay between the germline ends. Drawing the rest from reference TRBV5-1 and TRBJ1-4, the complete variable domain is KAGVTQTPRYLIKTRGQQVTLSCSPISGHRSVSWYQQTPGQGLQFLFEYFSETQRNKGNFPGRFSGRQFSNSRSEMNVSTLELGDSALYLCASSRRTAKGDATNEKLFFGSGTQLSVL.

This clonotype was seen only a few times. The rearrangement joins TRBV20-1 to TRBJ2-5; 8 bases map to TRBD1. Germline lookup yields CDR1 DFQATT and CDR2 SNEGSKA (reference sequence). V lost 3 bases to trimming and J lost 4 bases; unmatched junction nucleotides: 7. The CDR3 runs to 14 residues. The CDR3 here is CSARSRGQGETQYF. The CDR3 region has the DNA TGCAGTGCTAGGTCCAGGGGGCAAGGAGAGACCCAGTACTTC.

This clonotype was seen a few times. The chain uses TRBV12-3 or TRBV12-4 and TRBJ1-5; no clear D. CDR3 size: 13 residues. The ends were cut back, 4 bases at V and 3 bases at J, with 7 bases in the middle. CDR3 residues: CASSYHLNQPQHF. As DNA, the CDR3 is TGTGCCAGCAGTTACCACCTCAATCAGCCCCAGCATTTT.

In DNA form, the CDR3 reads TGCGCCAGCAGTGCAAGCTTACAGCAAGAGACCCAGTACTTC. Translated: CASSASLQQETQYF. The chain carries TRBV10-1 and TRBJ2-5, with unresolved D. The CDR3 consists of 14 residues. Trimming removed 4 bases from V and 2 bases from J, with 11 bases in between. Germline CDR1 and CDR2: WNHNN and SYGVQD (reference sequence).

This clonotype has just a few counts. The rearrangement links TRBV7-9 to TRBJ2-7, with a tentative D call TRBD2 (5 bases). Trimming took off 1 base at V and 6 bases at J, with 13 bases between the two ends. Germline V CDR1 and CDR2: SEHNR, FQNEAQ (reference sequence). This CDR3 has 14 residues. CDR3: CASSLGAGLGEQYF. CDR3 sequence (DNA): TGTGCCAGCAGCTTAGGTGCGGGCTTGGGCGAGCAGTACTTC.

In its sample, this clonotype was seen a few times. This chain connects TRBV5-5 to TRBJ2-7; D not certain. Trimming removed 4 bases at V and 6 bases at J, with 8 bases between. CDR1 is SGHKS, CDR2 YYEKEE, per germline (reference sequence). CDR3 length equals 11 residues. This chain's CDR3 is CASSPASEQYF. CDR3 DNA: TGTGCCAGCAGCCCTGCGAGCGAGCAGTACTTC.

Points on this clonotype: A read error may be the cause here, since a much bigger clone is one base away. V usage is TRBV15 and J usage is TRBJ2-7, with D maybe TRBD2 (7 bases). V lost 5 bases to trimming and J lost 8 bases, with 13 bases between them. This CDR3 is 12 amino acids long. Per germline, CDR1 LNHNV and CDR2 YYDKDF (reference sequence). DNA for the CDR3: TGTGCCACCAGCCCCCCGGGGGGCAAGCAGTACTTC. Translation: CATSPPGGKQYF.

This clonotype was detected ten times or more. The chain links TRBV14 to TRBJ1-4; D is ambiguous. Germline CDR1 is SGHDN and CDR2 is FVKESK. Trimming removed 3 bases from V and 14 bases from J, with 13 bases in between. The CDR3 covers 12 residues. CDR3 coding DNA: TGTGCCAGCAGCCAGGGCGGAGCGGACCTGTTTTTT. It translates to CASSQGGADLFF.

The gene calls are TRBV7-9 and TRBJ1-1; TRBD1 is a possible D gene (5 bases). CDR1 and CDR2 from the germline V gene are SEHNR and FQNEAQ (reference sequence). Trimming pared 2 bases from V and 0 bases from J, leaving 10 bases between. There are 15 residues in the CDR3. The CDR3 region is CASSLLGTLNTEAFF. Here the CDR3 DNA reads TGTGCCAGCAGCTTATTAGGGACCTTGAACACTGAAGCTTTCTTT.

V and J are TRBV12-3 or TRBV12-4 and TRBJ2-5, with D uncertain. This CDR3 is 14 amino acids long. Trimming took 2 bases from V and 5 from J, leaving 12 bases between them. In nucleotides, the CDR3 is TGTGCCAGCAGTTTATTTTCCCACGAGGAGACCCAGTACTTC. As protein: CASSLFSHEETQYF.

This chain joins TRBV10-3 and TRBJ1-1; no definite D call. CDR1 ENHRY and CDR2 SYGVKD come from the germline V gene. Trimming took 10 bases from V and 1 from J, leaving 16 bases between them. The CDR3 length is 14 residues. DNA for the CDR3: TGTGCCAGTACGTCTGTTCAGAAGAACACTGAAGCTTTCTTT. Translation: CASTSVQKNTEAFF.

In this sample, this clonotype turned up a few times. This chain links TRBV7-2 with TRBJ2-5, with D perhaps matching TRBD2 (6 bases). The germline V gene encodes CDR1 SGHTA and CDR2 FQGNSA. V shed 5 bases and J shed 5 bases, with 18 bases lying between them. This CDR3 spans 15 amino acids. The CDR3 region is CASSRRSGVGETQYF. CDR3 coding DNA: TGTGCCAGCAGCCGCCGATCGGGGGTCGGGGAGACCCAGTACTTC.

The rearrangement links TRBV10-3 to TRBJ1-6; D is ambiguous. Trimming took off 3 bases at V and 6 bases at J, with 6 bases between the two ends. This CDR3 region has 13 residues. The germline CDR1 and CDR2 sequences are ENHRY and SYGVKD. The CDR3 loop is CAISDEINSPLHF. The CDR3 coding sequence is TGTGCCATCAGTGATGAGATTAATTCACCCCTCCACTTT.

The chain carries TRBV7-9 and TRBJ1-5; D gene unclear. Germline values: CDR1 SEHNR, CDR2 FQNEAQ (reference sequence). This CDR3 is built from 15 residues. The V end lost 6 bases, the J end lost 2 bases, and 14 bases lay between the germline ends. CDR3: CASSSLSVGNQPQHF. The CDR3 region has the DNA TGTGCCAGCAGTTCCTTGAGTGTGGGCAATCAGCCCCAGCATTTT.

As for this clonotype: A junction end diverges from the germline sequence, so it may reflect a read error. This chain uses TRBV7-2 with TRBJ2-7; maybe TRBD2 (6 bases). CDR1 SGHTA and CDR2 FQGNSA come from the germline V gene. The CDR3 spans 15 residues. The CDR3 DNA follows: TGCGCCAGCAGCCAAGGGAGGAGTGGACCCTACGAGCAGTACTTC. Its protein is CASSQGRSGPYEQYF.

This clonotype was counted ten times or more. The chain has TRBV20-1 and TRBJ1-4; 8 positions match TRBD1. This CDR3 comprises 13 residues. Germline loops: CDR1 DFQATT, CDR2 SNEGSKA (reference sequence). V was pared by 5 bases and J by 7 bases, with 6 bases of the junction left unmatched. CDR3 region: CSAADRGSEKLFF. The CDR3 nucleotides are TGCAGTGCTGCCGACAGGGGTAGTGAAAAACTGTTTTTT.

This clonotype has a handful of counts. The rearrangement links TRBV13 to TRBJ1-3; D uncertain. Trimming left V 1 base short and J 0 bases short, with 10 bases between. From germline, CDR1 is PRHDT and CDR2 FYEKMQ (reference sequence). The CDR3 covers 16 residues. CDR3 coding DNA: TGTGCCAGCAGCTTAGTGGGTTACTCCTCTGGAAACACCATATATTTT. It codes for CASSLVGYSSGNTIYF.

There are many counts of this clonotype. J is TRBJ1-5 and V is TRBV2; D is perhaps TRBD1 (5 bases). The CDR3 contains 14 residues. The V gene lost 5 bases and the J gene lost 3 bases, with 11 bases spanning the gap. Germline V CDR1 and CDR2: SNHLY, FYNNEI. In nucleotides, the CDR3 is TGTGCCAGCAGTCGGGACGGTGCCAATCAGCCCCAGCATTTT. Protein sequence: CASSRDGANQPQHF.